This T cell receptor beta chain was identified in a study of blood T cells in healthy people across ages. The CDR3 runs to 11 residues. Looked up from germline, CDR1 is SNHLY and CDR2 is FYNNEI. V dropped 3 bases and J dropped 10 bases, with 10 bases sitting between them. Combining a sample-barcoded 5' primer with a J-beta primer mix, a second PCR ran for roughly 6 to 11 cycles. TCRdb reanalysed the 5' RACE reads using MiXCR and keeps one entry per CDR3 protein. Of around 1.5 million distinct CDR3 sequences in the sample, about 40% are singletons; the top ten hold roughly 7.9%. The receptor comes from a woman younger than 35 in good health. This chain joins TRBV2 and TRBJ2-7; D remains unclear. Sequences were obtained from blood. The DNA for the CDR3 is TGTGCCAGCAGTGATGACGTATCCCAGTACTTC. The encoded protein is CASSDDVSQYF.